This section outlines one T cell receptor beta chain sequence together with its context. It has no known antigen specificity. A single base separates this from a much larger clone, so it may be a read error. The germline V gene encodes CDR1 SGHTA and CDR2 FQGNSA. The germline ends are 15 bases apart after V is trimmed by 1 base and J by 5 bases. The CDR3 runs 15 amino acids, cysteine and phenylalanine included. This entry keeps only the CDR3 DNA: 45 bases, framed from base 1. These data come from a study of esophageal squamous cell carcinoma under preoperative chemotherapy (dated by TCRdb to the late 2010s). For context, the study as a whole: TCR repertoires were profiled in both peripheral blood T cells and tumor-infiltrating lymphocytes. The study assessed how paclitaxel-nedaplatin chemotherapy affected T-cell receptor repertoires in patients with esophageal squamous cell carcinoma. Five patients with primary esophageal squamous cell carcinoma made up the cohort. Repertoires from samples obtained before paclitaxel-nedaplatin therapy were compared with repertoires from samples obtained after paclitaxel-nedaplatin therapy.

Preparation of the library involved PCR. Sequencing was carried out with a HiSeq X Ten. High-throughput sequencing was used to characterize the TCR repertoires. TCRdb reprocessing: public reads trimmed at Q25 with fastp, clones called with MiXCR, in-frame beta chains kept. When rows share a CDR3 protein, they turn into one entry using the most common DNA and genes. In all, the sample holds roughly 15,000 distinct CDR3 sequences, and approximately 48% of those were seen once. About 27% of the sample comes from the top ten. The sample's time point label, in plain terms: before preoperative PTX-NDP chemotherapy. Patients received paclitaxel-nedaplatin as preoperative chemotherapy before surgery. Results the study describes overall, beyond this receptor: A significant increase in TCR diversity was observed in peripheral T cells after chemotherapy, whereas no such increase was observed in tumor-infiltrating lymphocytes. Post-treatment tumor-infiltrating lymphocytes appeared to be derived in part from peripheral T cells migrating into the tumor, rather than solely from local clonal changes. Only 4 or 5 patients with esophageal squamous cell carcinoma were analyzed, making for a small cohort. Clonotype frequencies shifted immediately and substantially under paclitaxel-nedaplatin therapy, and abundant clones were more likely to contract than to amplify.

Sampling was done from a patient given preoperative chemotherapy. This clonotype was sampled from a human donor with esophageal squamous cell carcinoma. The donor label of this sample is uncertain. This sequence uses TRBV7-2 and TRBJ2-7; the D gene identity is not certain. The CDR3 amino acid sequence is: CASSLDPGFGDEQYF. The DNA sequence is TGTGCCAGCAGCTTAGATCCCGGGTTCGGTGACGAGCAGTACTTC.